A single sample gave rise to the 5 T cell receptor beta chains below, sequenced in a study of cytomegalovirus exposure and HLA in healthy donors. PCR used 60 Vbeta primers and 13 Jbeta primers. The repertoire was sequenced with immunoSEQ multiplex PCR; TCRdb's copy has only in-frame clones and lacks some. The sample gives 110,000 or so clones, around 79% of which show up once; 1.5% is in the top ten. Input material: PBMCs. These receptors were taken from a woman between 18 and 30 years old in good health and CMV-seronegative.

This clone has a handful of counts. The chain combines TRBV4-1 with TRBJ1-5; D remains unclear. There are 13 residues in the CDR3. Germline loops: CDR1 MGHRA, CDR2 YSYEKL. V lost 0 bases, J lost 5 bases, and 5 bases lay in between. CDR3 sequence (DNA): TGCGCCAGCAGCCAAGACGGGGATCAGCCCCAGCATTTT. This encodes CASSQDGDQPQHF.

About this clone itself: Other nucleotide sequences from this sample produce the same CDR3. The chain links TRBV19 to TRBJ1-2, with TRBD1 matching 9 bases. Germline CDR1 and CDR2: LNHDA and SQIVND (reference sequence). V shed 3 bases and J 7 bases; nucleotides not matched to a gene: 3. The CDR3 runs to 13 residues. The CDR3 DNA follows: TGTGCCAGTAGTATGAGACAGGGGGGTGGCTACACCTTC. It translates to CASSMRQGGGYTF.

The chain uses TRBV2 and TRBJ2-5, with D tentatively TRBD1 (6 bases). Gene TRBJ2-7 matches the end of the DNA better, so the J call may be wrong. In germline, CDR1 is SNHLY, CDR2 FYNNEI. This CDR3 region has 14 residues. The CDR3 spells CASQRTGSAYEQYF. The DNA of the CDR3 is TGTGCCAGCCAACGAACAGGGTCAGCCTACGAGCAGTACTTC.

A note on this clone: A junction boundary mismatches the germline segment, possibly from a read error. This chain links TRBV6-5 with TRBJ2-6; D is possibly TRBD1 (5 bases). Germline loops: CDR1 MNHEY, CDR2 SVGAGI. This CDR3 contains 15 residues. The CDR3 nucleotides read TGTGCCAGCAGGAAAGGGGTATTTGGGGCCAACGGCCTGACTTTC. It yields the protein CASRKGVFGANGLTF.

The chain links TRBV19 to TRBJ1-1, with a weak D call TRBD1 (5 bases). Trimming stripped 7 bases from V and 7 bases from J, with 16 bases between. The germline CDR1 and CDR2 sequences are LNHDA and SQIVND (reference sequence). This CDR3 contains 13 residues. CDR3 DNA: TGTGCCAGTACCAACCAGGGTCTTCTTGAAGCTTTCTTT. Protein sequence: CASTNQGLLEAFF.